Below, 14 T cell receptor beta chains from the same sample are listed, as sequenced in a study of T-cell memory formation after mild COVID-19. Each CDR3 protein gets one entry after TCRdb re-called the 5' RACE reads with MiXCR. The data hold under 250,000 distinct CDR3 sequences, with around 25% observed a single time. The sequencing input was PBMCs or a T cell subset sorted from them (not recorded which). The receptor source for this set is an adult woman who had mild COVID-19 (a few samples of this study predate the infection). Cell type and time point are not known.

This chain joins TRBV11-2 and TRBJ2-5; the match to TRBD2 covers 9 bases. CDR3 length: 15 amino acids. Germline V lookup: CDR1 SGHAT, CDR2 FQNNGV. Trimming took 3 bases from V and 2 from J; bases not matched to a gene: 4. The chain's CDR3 is CASSLGLAGQETQYF. CDR3 nucleotide sequence: TGTGCCAGCAGCTTGGGCCTAGCGGGACAAGAGACCCAGTACTTC.

The rearrangement links TRBV21-1 to TRBJ1-1; the DNA was not used to check the table's D call, TRBD1. TRBV21-1 is noted as a pseudogene. This CDR3 contains 13 residues. CDR3 bases: TGTGCCAGCAGCAAAGGGGGCCACCAAGAAGCTTTCTTT. Protein: CASSKGGHQEAFF.

This clonotype appeared a few times. The rearrangement joins TRBV15 to TRBJ1-1; the D is unclear. CDR3 size: 15 residues. The V and J ends lost 1 base and 5 bases respectively, with 14 bases between them. The V gene's germline CDR1 is LNHNV and CDR2 YYDKDF (reference sequence). The CDR3 coding sequence is TGTGCCACCAGCAGAGCCACACCCCGGGGTACTGAAGCTTTCTTT. The encoded protein is CATSRATPRGTEAFF.

This clonotype has a handful of counts. The chain has TRBV11-3 and TRBJ1-1; no definite D call. This CDR3 region has 12 residues. V lost 6 bases and J lost 1, with 6 bases in between. Germline CDR1 is SGHNT and CDR2 is YENEEA. CDR3 bases: TGTGCCAGCAGTCCCCCGAACACTGAAGCTTTCTTT. As protein: CASSPPNTEAFF. Variable domain in full (rest from reference TRBV11-3 and TRBJ1-1): EAGVVQSPRYKIIEKKQPVAFWCNPISGHNTLYWYLQNLGQGPELLIRYENEEAVDDSQLPKDRFSAERLKGVDSTLKIQPAELGDSAVYLCASSPPNTEAFFGQGTRLTVV.

The sample holds a few counts of this clonotype. The chain joins TRBV2 to TRBJ2-5, with TRBD2 matching 12 bases. The J segment lost 4 bases and the V segment lost 4 bases, leaving 4 bases of the junction unmatched. Per germline, CDR1 SNHLY and CDR2 FYNNEI. This CDR3 has 15 amino acids. CDR3 bases: TGTGCCAGCAGTGGACTAGCGGGGGCCCGAGAGACCCAGTACTTC. It is translated as CASSGLAGARETQYF.

This clonotype showed up just a few times. The chain links TRBV7-9 to TRBJ2-1, with D unclear. This CDR3 comprises 12 residues. The ends were cut back, 2 bases at V and 8 bases at J, with 7 bases in the middle. CDR1 is SEHNR, CDR2 FQNEAQ, per germline (reference sequence). The CDR3 coding sequence is TGTGCCAGCAGCTTATCGTCCGATGAGCAGTTCTTC. As protein: CASSLSSDEQFF.

The chain carries TRBV7-8 and TRBJ1-2, with no clear D. V gave up 3 bases and J gave up 5 bases, with 19 bases separating them. The CDR3 extends over 16 amino acids. The germline gives CDR1 SGHVS, CDR2 FQNEAQ. The CDR3 is CASSLELGPNFYGYTF. For the CDR3, the DNA is TGTGCCAGCAGCTTGGAGCTTGGGCCGAACTTTTATGGCTACACCTTC.

This chain joins TRBV7-2 and TRBJ2-2; 7 positions match TRBD2. Per the germline V gene, CDR1 is SGHTA and CDR2 is FQGNSA. V lost 3 bases and J lost 6; bases outside the gene matches: 7. The CDR3 is 15 residues long. This CDR3 reads CASSFRDYPPGELFF. Written as DNA, the CDR3 is TGTGCCAGCAGCTTCCGGGACTACCCGCCCGGGGAGCTGTTTTTT.

This clonotype was seen more than once but under ten times. The CDR3 reads CASSDAPDTEAFF. The CDR3 nucleotides are TGTGCCAGCAGTGACGCCCCGGACACTGAAGCTTTCTTT. The V and J genes are TRBV25-1 and TRBJ1-1; D ambiguous. Germline V CDR1 and CDR2: MGHDK, SYGVNS. CDR3 length: 13 residues. V was shortened by 3 bases and J by 3 bases, with 8 bases between the two germline ends. The full variable domain, in which reference TRBV25-1 and TRBJ1-1 provide the parts outside the CDR3, is EADIYQTPRYLVIGTGKKITLECSQTMGHDKMYWYQQDPGMELHLIHYSYGVNSTEKGDLSSESTVSRIRTEHFPLTLESARPSHTSQYLCASSDAPDTEAFFGQGTRLTVV.

The chain uses TRBV15 and TRBJ1-1; the D is unclear. The V gene's germline CDR1 is LNHNV and CDR2 YYDKDF (reference sequence). Trimming took off 3 bases at V and 4 bases at J, with 15 bases between the two ends. This CDR3 comprises 15 residues. The CDR3 region has the DNA TGTGCCACCAGCAGCCCCCCGGACCTACTCACTGAAGCTTTCTTT. Its translation: CATSSPPDLLTEAFF. The full variable domain, completed using reference TRBV15 and TRBJ1-1, is DAMVIQNPRYQVTQFGKPVTLSCSQTLNHNVMYWYQQKSSQAPKLLFHYYDKDFNNEADTPDNFQSRRPNTSFCFLDIRSPGLGDTAMYLCATSSPPDLLTEAFFGQGTRLTVV.

V is TRBV5-1 and J is TRBJ2-3; possibly TRBD1 for D (5 bases). Trimming left V 0 bases short and J 0 bases short, with 8 bases between. Germline assignment: CDR1 SGHRS and CDR2 YFSETQ. CDR3 length: 15 amino acids. The CDR3 coding sequence is TGCGCCAGCAGCTTGGACGGACAAAGCACAGATACGCAGTATTTT. Protein: CASSLDGQSTDTQYF. Full variable domain (outside the CDR3, taken from reference TRBV5-1 and TRBJ2-3): KAGVTQTPRYLIKTRGQQVTLSCSPISGHRSVSWYQQTPGQGLQFLFEYFSETQRNKGNFPGRFSGRQFSNSRSEMNVSTLELGDSALYLCASSLDGQSTDTQYFGPGTRLTVL.

The V gene is TRBV4-1, the J gene TRBJ2-1; D gene unclear. From germline, CDR1 is MGHRA and CDR2 YSYEKL. The CDR3 length is 18 residues. V lost 1 base and J 9 bases, leaving 25 bases between the germline ends. CDR3 in amino acids: CASSQVLSREGNGAEQFF. The CDR3 nucleotides are TGCGCCAGCAGCCAAGTATTGAGTCGTGAAGGGAATGGTGCTGAGCAGTTCTTC.

The V gene is TRBV20-1, the J gene TRBJ2-7, with 8 bases that match TRBD1. This CDR3 is built from 12 residues. The germline CDR1 and CDR2 sequences are DFQATT and SNEGSKA (reference sequence). V trimming: 0 bases; J trimming: 13 bases; junction bases outside the gene matches: 8. CDR3 sequence (DNA): TGCAGTGCTAGAGATAAGGCAGGGGGCGCCTACTTC. It codes for CSARDKAGGAYF.

This chain links TRBV19 with TRBJ1-1; no definite D call. The CDR3 consists of 12 residues. Trimming took off 6 bases at V and 6 bases at J, with 11 bases between the two ends. Germline loops: CDR1 LNHDA, CDR2 SQIVND (reference sequence). The CDR3 here is CASSFSFSEAFF. CDR3 coding DNA: TGTGCCAGTAGCTTTTCCTTTTCTGAAGCTTTCTTT.